This is a list of T cell receptor beta chains from one sample in a study of T cell changes during pregnancy in multiple sclerosis. Profiling relied on immunoSEQ multiplex PCR, and the TCRdb table lists in-frame clones only, not all of them. The sample includes 60,000 to 90,000 clones, under 95% of them seen just once. Sequences were derived from peripheral blood, sampled after pregnancy. The receptors stem from a female donor in good health, enrolled as a control in a pregnancy study. CDR3s include the opening cysteine and the closing phenylalanine or tryptophan. A D gene is named only where the DNA matches it firmly. Size values are once, few and many counts, or a class for expanded clones, and some rows have none.

>.|.|TRBJ1-5|TRBV30
CAWSPLGTFNQPQHF
TGTGCCTGGAGCCCTTTGGGCACATTCAATCAGCCCCAGCATTTT
>.|TRBD1|TRBJ2-7|TRBV6-1
CASSSRDRKIYEQYF
TGTGCCAGCAGTAGCCGGGACAGGAAAATTTACGAGCAGTACTTC
>.|TRBD2|TRBJ2-3|TRBV9
CASSARLAGSTDTQYF
TGTGCCAGCAGCGCCCGACTAGCGGGGAGCACAGATACGCAGTATTTT
>once|.|TRBJ2-3|TRBV5-1
CASSTASEADTQYF
TGCGCCAGCAGCACGGCCTCAGAGGCAGATACGCAGTATTTT
>.|TRBD2|TRBJ2-1|TRBV9
CASSALAVSYNEQFF
TGTGCCAGCAGCGCCCTAGCGGTGTCCTACAATGAGCAGTTCTTC
>.|TRBD2|TRBJ2-7|TRBV7-2
CASSLDSGRYEQYF
TGTGCCAGCAGCTTAGACAGCGGGAGGTACGAGCAGTACTTC
>.|.|TRBJ2-1|TRBV6-1
CASSPTTSSYNEQFF
TGTGCCAGCAGCCCGACTACCAGCTCATACAATGAGCAGTTCTTC
>.|.|TRBJ1-3|TRBV7-2
CASSLAQQDSRYF
TGTGCCAGCAGCTTAGCACAGCAGGACAGTAGGTATTTT
>.|TRBD2|TRBJ2-1|TRBV27
CASSWTTQSSGRADEQFF
TGTGCCAGCAGTTGGACCACCCAGTCTAGCGGGAGGGCCGATGAGCAGTTCTTC
>.|.|TRBJ1-1|TRBV6-1
CASSGTWGTEAFF
TGTGCCAGCAGTGGGACTTGGGGCACTGAAGCTTTCTTT
>.|.|TRBJ2-3|TRBV10-1
CASSESPNFSTDTQYF
TGCGCCAGCAGTGAGTCCCCCAACTTTAGCACAGATACGCAGTATTTT
>once|TRBD1|TRBJ1-4|TRBV4-2
CASSRAQGQTDEKLFF
TGTGCCAGCAGCCGCGCTCAGGGACAGACCGATGAAAAACTGTTTTTT
>.|TRBD2|TRBJ2-3|TRBV28
CASSLFLAGVSDTQYF
TGTGCCAGCAGTTTATTCCTAGCGGGAGTTTCAGATACGCAGTATTTT
>.|.|TRBJ2-1|TRBV27
CASSTYTGSGEQFF
TGTGCCAGCAGTACCTATACAGGATCCGGCGAGCAGTTCTTC
>once|.|TRBJ2-5|TRBV18
CASSPPGDSTYQETQYF
TGTGCCAGCTCACCACCGGGCGACAGTACTTACCAAGAGACCCAGTACTTC
>.|TRBD1|TRBJ1-6|TRBV30
CAWSVRDRDNSPLHF
TGTGCCTGGAGTGTCCGGGACAGGGATAATTCACCCCTCCACTTT
>.|TRBD2|TRBJ2-7|TRBV7-9
CASSPRLAGGLILSYEQYF
TGTGCCAGCAGCCCTCGACTAGCGGGAGGCCTCATTTTATCCTACGAGCAGTACTTC
>.|.|TRBJ2-3|TRBV6-4
CAAARSGLDTQYF
TGTGCCGCAGCGCGTTCCGGGTTAGATACGCAGTATTTT
>.|TRBD2|TRBJ2-2|TRBV2
CASRLAGAWEAGELFF
TGTGCCAGCAGACTAGCGGGGGCCTGGGAGGCCGGGGAGCTGTTTTTT
>.|TRBD2|TRBJ2-7|TRBV27
CASSRGTSGILSYEQYF
TGTGCCAGCAGTCGCGGGACTAGCGGGATTCTTTCCTACGAGCAGTACTTC
>.|TRBD1|TRBJ1-2|TRBV28
CAIPGQPPGGYTF
TGTGCCATCCCGGGACAGCCGCCCGGAGGCTACACCTTC
>.|.|TRBJ2-7|TRBV6-6
CASSYREVRYEQYF
TGTGCCAGCAGTTACAGGGAGGTCCGCTACGAGCAGTACTTC
>.|TRBD1|TRBJ1-1|TRBV2
CASSGQGLNTEAFF
TGTGCCAGCAGTGGACAGGGCTTGAACACTGAAGCTTTCTTT
>.|.|TRBJ2-3|TRBV7-2
CASSSGRGTDTQYF
TGTGCCAGCAGCTCCGGCCGGGGCACAGATACGCAGTATTTT
>.|TRBD1|TRBJ2-1|TRBV6-8
CASRAGTGNEQFF
TGTGCCAGCAGGGCCGGGACAGGGAATGAGCAGTTCTTC
>once|.|TRBJ2-1|TRBV7-3
CASSLWGGYYNEQFF
TGTGCCAGCAGCTTATGGGGCGGTTACTACAATGAGCAGTTCTTC
>.|TRBD2|TRBJ2-4|TRBV29-1
CSVEPSGKNIQYF
TGCAGCGTTGAACCTAGCGGAAAAAACATTCAGTACTTC
>.|.|TRBJ2-7|TRBV19
CASSTRSTGFRTYEQYF
TGTGCCAGTAGTACTCGATCCACAGGGTTTCGGACCTACGAGCAGTACTTC
>few|TRBD2|TRBJ2-4|TRBV10-1
CASSVAGGRECCFIAKNIQYF
TGCGCCAGCAGTGTGGCGGGGGGCCGGGAGTGTTGCTTCATAGCCAAAAACATTCAGTACTTC
>once|.|TRBJ1-1|TRBV7-9
CASSPGLIPEAFF
TGTGCCAGCAGTCCAGGGTTGATCCCTGAAGCTTTCTTT
>.|TRBD2|TRBJ2-7|TRBV9
CASSPPAAGGGYEQYF
TGTGCCAGCAGCCCCCCCGCGGCGGGAGGGGGCTATGAGCAGTACTTC
>.|TRBD1|TRBJ1-5|TRBV28
CASSLTGVVNQPQHF
TGTGCCAGCAGTTTAACAGGGGTGGTCAATCAGCCCCAGCATTTT
>.|TRBD1|TRBJ1-5|TRBV4-2
CASSRGQGRDQPQHF
TGTGCCAGCAGCAGAGGACAGGGACGGGACCAGCCCCAGCATTTT
>.|TRBD2|TRBJ2-5|TRBV11-2
CASSSPGLGETQYF
TGTGCCAGCAGCTCACCGGGACTAGGAGAGACCCAGTACTTC
>.|.|TRBJ2-7|TRBV19
CASSIQASSYEQYF
TGTGCCAGTAGTATACAGGCAAGCTCCTACGAGCAGTACTTC
>.|.|TRBJ1-2|TRBV29-1
CSVDAGRGGYTF
TGCAGCGTGGACGCGGGGAGAGGTGGCTACACCTTC
>.|TRBD2|TRBJ2-3|TRBV30
CAWRGLAGEGWTDTQYF
TGTGCCTGGAGGGGACTAGCGGGGGAAGGATGGACAGATACGCAGTATTTT
>.|TRBD2|TRBJ2-3|TRBV7-3
CASSHSGSPDTQYF
TGTGCCAGCAGCCATAGCGGGAGCCCAGATACGCAGTATTTT
>few|.|TRBJ2-3|TRBV10-3
CALRDTRANTQYF
TGTGCCCTAAGGGACACCCGGGCGAATACGCAGTATTTT
>.|TRBD2|TRBJ2-7|TRBV7-2
CASSSYIAGARWQYF
TGTGCCAGCAGCTCCTACATAGCGGGTGCCCGGTGGCAGTACTTC
>.|.|TRBJ2-1|TRBV7-3
CASSLEHLADRYNEQFF
TGTGCCAGCAGCTTAGAACACCTAGCGGACAGATACAATGAGCAGTTCTTC
>.|TRBD1|TRBJ2-7|TRBV28
CASVGQGNEQYF
TGTGCCAGCGTTGGACAGGGGAACGAGCAGTACTTC
>once|.|TRBJ2-2|TRBV11-3
CASSTDGETGELFF
TGTGCCAGCAGCACAGATGGCGAGACCGGGGAGCTGTTTTTT
>.|TRBD2|TRBJ2-1|TRBV28
CASSPSRLAGVNEQFF
TGTGCCAGCAGCCCCTCTCGACTAGCGGGAGTCAATGAGCAGTTCTTC
>.|.|TRBJ2-3|TRBV28
CASSFRDTQYF
TGTGCCAGCAGTTTCCGGGATACGCAGTATTTT
>.|.|TRBJ1-2|TRBV6-1
CASSPRTNYGYTF
TGTGCCAGCAGTCCCAGAACTAACTATGGCTACACCTTC
>.|TRBD2|TRBJ2-3|TRBV30
CAWSVDSGSSDTQYF
TGTGCCTGGAGTGTTGATAGCGGGAGTTCAGATACGCAGTATTTT
>.|TRBD2|TRBJ2-1|TRBV28
CASSPGTSGTGTYNEQFF
TGTGCCAGCAGTCCCGGGACTAGCGGGACGGGGACCTACAATGAGCAGTTCTTC
>.|.|TRBJ1-5|TRBV6-6
CASSESHRDQPQHF
TGTGCCAGCAGCGAAAGTCACCGCGATCAGCCCCAGCATTTT
>.|.|TRBJ2-5|TRBV5-1
CASSHLTGGQGTQYF
TGCGCCAGCAGCCATCTTACGGGGGGCCAGGGGACCCAGTACTTC
>.|TRBD2|TRBJ2-3|TRBV2
CASSEALFSGGSTDTQYF
TGTGCCAGCAGTGAAGCGCTTTTTAGCGGGGGTAGCACAGATACGCAGTATTTT
>.|TRBD1|TRBJ2-7|TRBV5-6
CASSLPGRGQVEQYF
TGTGCCAGCAGCTTGCCGGGCAGGGGGCAAGTCGAGCAGTACTTC
>.|TRBD2|TRBJ2-5|TRBV28
CASSSRPRETRAQYF
TGTGCCAGCAGCTCCCGCCCGCGGGAGACTAGGGCCCAGTACTTC
>.|TRBD1|TRBJ1-4|TRBV7-9
CASSSTTGAAEKLFF
TGTGCCAGCAGCTCCACGACAGGGGCTGCTGAAAAACTGTTTTTT
>.|.|TRBJ2-3|TRBV28
CASSSEGRDTQYF
TGTGCCAGCAGTTCGGAGGGGAGGGATACGCAGTATTTT